This TCR beta chain was recovered during a study of T cells in Graves' hyperthyroidism and ophthalmopathy. Subjects aged 18 to 65 presented with newly diagnosed hyperthyroidism of less than 2 months' duration. Clinicians diagnosed patients from clinical symptoms, serum thyroxine and TRAb, thyroid ultrasound and orbital computed tomography. The ends were cut back, 6 bases at V and 8 bases at J, with 29 bases in the middle. This CDR3 spans 17 amino acids. The germline V gene encodes CDR1 DFQATT and CDR2 SNEGSKA (reference sequence). The CDR3 regions of TCR beta were amplified from RNA transcripts. In the first-round RT-PCR of the TCR CDR3, the HTBI primer set was used. TCRdb re-called the multiplex PCR reads through MiXCR, storing one row per CDR3 protein. Among under 250,000 distinct CDR3 sequences listed, approximately 17% were seen once. This clonotype was seen repeatedly, ten times or more. Its antigen remains unknown.

Study conclusions and caveats: Expanded thyroid clonotypes (above 0.001) were mostly also found in blood.

Material: blood. The V and J genes are TRBV20-1 and TRBJ2-1, with a tentative D call TRBD2 (5 bases). This TCR derives from a man aged 50 to 59 with Graves' hyperthyroidism. CDR3 in amino acids: CSATPRKAGVTGDEQFF. CDR3 bases: TGCAGTGCAACCCCCAGGAAGGCGGGTGTAACCGGGGATGAGCAGTTCTTC.